The rows below give T cell receptor beta chains drawn from one sample of a study of blood T cell repertoires in COVID-19. Profiled with immunoSEQ multiplex PCR; TCRdb holds only in-frame clones, not every one. Of roughly 380,000 clones detected, roughly 90% appear once; the ten largest clones hold approximately 1%. Source material: PBMCs or T cells enriched from blood (not recorded which). The receptors come from a woman aged 25 to 39 who had been exposed to COVID-19. CDR3s include the opening cysteine and the closing phenylalanine or tryptophan. A D gene is named only where the DNA matches it firmly. The size field is filled for only some rows; it gives once, few, many or a size class.

V gene	clone size	J gene	D gene	CDR3 DNA	CDR3 protein
TRBV5-6	NA	TRBJ1-2	NA	TGTGCCAGCAGCTGGTTCAGTGTTAACTATGGCTACACCTTC	CASSWFSVNYGYTF
TRBV28	NA	TRBJ2-3	NA	TGTGCCAGCAGGCCGGCGGGTCTAAGGGATGGAGATACGCAGTATTTT	CASRPAGLRDGDTQYF
TRBV27	few	TRBJ1-2	TRBD1	TGTGCCAGCAGTTCAATCCTTACAGGGGTTTTGGGCTACACCTTC	CASSSILTGVLGYTF
TRBV18	NA	TRBJ2-1	NA	TGTGCCAGCTCCCGGGCCGTCCCCGGGGGACCCAATGAGCAGTTCTTC	CASSRAVPGGPNEQFF
TRBV2	NA	TRBJ1-5	NA	TGTGCCAGCAGCAAGGGCAGGGGTCTTAATCAGCCCCAGCATTTT	CASSKGRGLNQPQHF
TRBV3-1/TRBV3-2	NA	TRBJ1-2	TRBD1	TGTGCCAGCAGCCAAGAGGGGCACAGGGGCCACTATGGCTACACCTTC	CASSQEGHRGHYGYTF
TRBV7-8	NA	TRBJ2-1	TRBD1	TGTGCCAGCAAAGACAGGGTCAGAGGAGAGCAGTTCTTC	CASKDRVRGEQFF
TRBV7-3	NA	TRBJ1-1	TRBD1	TGTGCCAGCGGAACCCAGGGGGGAACTGAAGCTTTCTTT	CASGTQGGTEAFF
TRBV30	NA	TRBJ1-3	NA	TGTGCCTGGAGTGGGACTTTAGGAAACACCATATATTTT	CAWSGTLGNTIYF
TRBV7-3	NA	TRBJ2-1	TRBD2	TGTGCCAGCAGCCCCAGCGGGGCGGGAGGTGAGCAGTTCTTC	CASSPSGAGGEQFF
TRBV7-8	NA	TRBJ2-1	NA	TGTGCCAGCAGCTTCCAGGGTAGGACCTACAATGAGCAGTTCTTC	CASSFQGRTYNEQFF
TRBV29-1	NA	TRBJ1-1	NA	TGCAGCGCGGTTGTTTTAGTTAACACTGAAGCTTTCTTT	CSAVVLVNTEAFF
TRBV7-3	NA	TRBJ2-2	NA	TGTGCCAGCAGCTACGGAGCCGGGGAGCTGTTTTTT	CASSYGAGELFF
TRBV7-4	NA	TRBJ1-6	NA	TGTGCCAGCAGCTCACGATTGGTCTGCTTTAGACAGAACAGCTCCTATAATTCACCCCTCCACTTT	CASSSRLVCFRQNSSYNSPLHF
TRBV6-2/TRBV6-3	few	TRBJ1-6	NA	TGTGCCAGCAGTTACGACCGGAGCAACTACGCCGTTAATTCACCCCTCCACTTT	CASSYDRSNYAVNSPLHF
TRBV28	NA	TRBJ2-1	NA	TGTGCCAGCAGTCCGGAGACAGATCCAATCTCCTACAATGAGCAGTTCTTC	CASSPETDPISYNEQFF
TRBV7-2	once	TRBJ2-5	TRBD1	TGTGCCAGCAGCCAGGGACAGTTTCAGGAGACCCAGTACTTC	CASSQGQFQETQYF
TRBV30	NA	TRBJ1-3	NA	TGTGCCTGGAGCCTCTCTGGAAACACCATATATTTT	CAWSLSGNTIYF
TRBV14	NA	TRBJ2-3	TRBD2	TGTGCCAGCAGCCAAGAAACAGGACTAGACGGCACAGATACGCAGTATTTT	CASSQETGLDGTDTQYF
TRBV11-2	NA	TRBJ2-7	TRBD2	TGTGCCAGCAGCTTTGGCCTAGCGGATTACGAGCAGTACTTC	CASSFGLADYEQYF
TRBV27	NA	TRBJ2-7	TRBD2	TGTGCCAGCAGTTTAACAGGACTAGCGCTGTACGAGCAGTACTTC	CASSLTGLALYEQYF
TRBV3-1/TRBV3-2	NA	TRBJ1-1	TRBD1	TGTGCCAGCAGTCGGGACAGACCCAACACTGAAGCTTTCTTT	CASSRDRPNTEAFF
TRBV4-1	NA	TRBJ1-1	NA	TGCGCCAGCAGCCAGTCAGGGTGGAACACTGAAGCTTTCTTT	CASSQSGWNTEAFF
TRBV7-9	NA	TRBJ1-1	NA	TGTGCCAGCAGCTTACTGAGGAGTGACACTGAAGCTTTCTTT	CASSLLRSDTEAFF
TRBV28	NA	TRBJ2-7	TRBD2	TGTGCCACTTATAGCGGGAGCTCCTACGAGCAGTACTTC	CATYSGSSYEQYF
TRBV19	once	TRBJ2-5	TRBD1	TGTGCCAGTAGTAGGCCCCTACAGGGGTTGGTTCAAGAGACCCAGTACTTC	CASSRPLQGLVQETQYF
TRBV5-1	NA	TRBJ2-3	NA	TGCGCCAGCAGCGGCGACGTCGGCGGTACAGATACGCAGTATTTT	CASSGDVGGTDTQYF
TRBV10-3	NA	TRBJ1-1	TRBD1	TGTGCCATCAGTGCCCACAGGGGAGGAATGAACACTGAAGCTTTCTTT	CAISAHRGGMNTEAFF
TRBV5-1	NA	TRBJ2-5	TRBD2	TGCGCCAGCAGCTTATGGGGGAGGGCCGTTGAGACCCAGTACTTC	CASSLWGRAVETQYF
TRBV13	NA	TRBJ1-1	NA	TGTGCCAGCAGTCGACAGGCAGAAGCTTTCTTT	CASSRQAEAFF
TRBV30	NA	TRBJ1-2	TRBD1	TGTGCCCGCACAGGGGAGGACTATGGCTACACCTTC	CARTGEDYGYTF
TRBV7-6	NA	TRBJ2-2	TRBD2	TGTGCCAGCAGCTTGAGCGCCCAGGCAGCGGGAGTGATCGGGGAGCTGTTTTTT	CASSLSAQAAGVIGELFF
TRBV27	NA	TRBJ2-5	TRBD1	TGTGCCAGTCGTCCTGGGACAGCCTTAACCCAGTACTTC	CASRPGTALTQYF
TRBV27	NA	TRBJ1-6	NA	TGTGCCAGCAGTGAGCGGACTGCGACCGGGGGGTCACCCCTCCACTTT	CASSERTATGGSPLHF
TRBV28	NA	TRBJ2-7	NA	TGTGCCAGCAGTTTATCCTATGTGGAGCAGTACTTC	CASSLSYVEQYF
TRBV29-1	NA	TRBJ2-1	NA	TGCAGCATTGGGACTCAATCCTACAATGAGCAGTTCTTC	CSIGTQSYNEQFF
TRBV7-6	NA	TRBJ2-5	TRBD2	TGTGCCAGCACCCGACTAGCGGGAGTTGGGGAGACCCAGTACTTC	CASTRLAGVGETQYF
TRBV19	NA	TRBJ2-1	NA	TGTGCCAGTAGTAGAGTGGGAGGGGGGGTTGAGCAGTTCTTC	CASSRVGGGVEQFF
TRBV7-6	once	TRBJ2-2	TRBD1	TGTGCCAGCAGCTTCGCCGGGACAGGGGATGCCGGGGAGCTGTTTTTT	CASSFAGTGDAGELFF
TRBV5-1	NA	TRBJ1-5	NA	TGCGCCAGCAGCAGGGTGGGGGGGGACAATCAGCCCCAGCATTTT	CASSRVGGDNQPQHF